The 22 T cell receptor beta chains in this list originate from one sample, sequenced in a study of blood T cell repertoires in COVID-19 (dated by TCRdb to between 2020 and 2021). To prepare the library, the immunoSEQ multiplex PCR assay was applied. TCRdb re-hosts the immuneACCESS table, in-frame sequences only. Its copies lack some clones; in the studies checked, an unresolved V gene accounts for under half of them, and the cause for the rest is not known. The sample yields about 200,000 clones; 80% were counted once. Of the sample, around 5.1% falls within the top ten clones. Sequencing was performed on peripheral blood. The source is a woman in her seventies with acute or convalescent COVID-19.

This chain uses TRBV18 with TRBJ2-5; no clear D. Between the trimmed V and J ends, which lost 3 bases and 3 bases, there was a span of 8 bases. The CDR3 is made up of 13 amino acids. Germline V gene data show CDR1 as KGHSH and CDR2 as LQKENI. The CDR3 here is CASSPVREETQYF. The CDR3 DNA sequence: TGTGCCAGCTCACCGGTTCGGGAAGAGACCCAGTACTTC.

Concerning this clone itself: Other nucleotide sequences in the sample specify the same CDR3. The genes are TRBV7-9 and TRBJ2-7; 7 bases are a match to TRBD1. This CDR3 contains 13 residues. The V gene's germline CDR1 is SEHNR and CDR2 FQNEAQ (reference sequence). The J segment lost 5 bases and the V segment lost 1 base, leaving 2 bases of the junction unmatched. CDR3 region: CASSLGQGDEQYF. As DNA, the CDR3 is TGTGCCAGCAGCTTAGGTCAGGGGGACGAGCAGTACTTC.

Worth noting for this clone: The junction does not match germline at one end; this may be a read error. The genes are TRBV19 and TRBJ2-2; 10 bases map to TRBD1. This CDR3 has 15 residues. Germline V CDR1 and CDR2: LNHDA, SQIVND (reference sequence). In DNA form, the CDR3 reads TGTGCCAGTGACCAGGGACAGGGGAACCCCGGGGAGCTGTTTTTT. This gives the protein CASDQGQGNPGELFF. Filled out from reference TRBV19 and TRBJ2-2, the complete variable domain reads DGGITQSPKYLFRKEGQNVTLSCEQNLNHDAMYWYRQDPGQGLRLIYYSQIVNDFQKGDIAEGYSVSREKKESFPLTVTSAQKNPTAFYLCASDQGQGNPGELFFGEGSRLTVL.

The rearrangement links TRBV18 to TRBJ2-6; D may be TRBD2 (5 bases). V lost 1 base, J lost 2 bases, and 12 bases lay in between. The germline gives CDR1 KGHSH, CDR2 LQKENI. The CDR3 contains 17 residues. CDR3 amino acids: CASSPRTSGTGANVLTF. The CDR3 bases are TGTGCCAGCTCACCACGCACTTCGGGGACTGGGGCCAACGTCCTGACTTTC.

The chain joins TRBV3-1 (or the pseudogene TRBV3-2) to TRBJ2-2; 10 bases are a match to TRBD2. Germline CDR1 reads LGHDT; CDR2 reads YNNKEL (reference sequence). V lost 1 base, J lost 6 bases, and 8 bases stayed unmatched. The CDR3 is made up of 17 amino acids. The CDR3 region is CASSQGTSGAGSGELFF. The CDR3 DNA reads as TGTGCCAGCAGCCAAGGGACTAGCGGAGCTGGGTCCGGGGAGCTGTTTTTT.

The chain recombines TRBV4-1 with TRBJ1-6; maybe TRBD1 (6 bases). This CDR3 spans 14 amino acids. V was shortened by 1 base and J by 15 bases, with 16 bases between the two germline ends. Germline loops: CDR1 MGHRA, CDR2 YSYEKL. In DNA form, the CDR3 reads TGCGCCAGCAGCCAAGCTACGGACAGCAATCTCCTCCACTTT. Translation gives CASSQATDSNLLHF.

The rearrangement links TRBV30 to TRBJ1-6, with a weak D call TRBD1 (5 bases). Trimming removed 0 bases at V and 2 bases at J, with 5 bases between. The CDR3 totals 14 residues. Germline-derived CDR1 and CDR2 are GTSNPN and SVGIG (reference sequence). The CDR3 region is CAWSVGAYNSPLHF. The CDR3 coding sequence is TGTGCCTGGAGTGTAGGGGCCTATAATTCACCCCTCCACTTT.

In its sample, this clone was seen once. V is TRBV28 and J is TRBJ1-2; TRBD1 matches 7 bases. This CDR3 has 12 amino acids. Germline V lookup: CDR1 MDHEN, CDR2 SYDVKM. V was pared by 6 bases and J by 2 bases, with 0 bases of the junction left unmatched. CDR3 sequence: CASRTGNYGYTF. The CDR3 region has the DNA TGTGCCAGCAGGACAGGGAACTATGGCTACACCTTC.

This clone showed up just once. The chain employs TRBV5-4 and TRBJ2-7, with 8 bases lining up with TRBD2. V shed 4 bases and J 5 bases; nucleotides not matched to a gene: 8. CDR1 SGHNT and CDR2 YYREEE come from the germline V gene (reference sequence). The CDR3 runs 14 residues. The CDR3 here is CASSLGGGFDEQYF. The CDR3 DNA reads as TGTGCCAGCAGCCTCGGGGGGGGGTTCGACGAGCAGTACTTC.

The rearrangement links TRBV27 to TRBJ2-5; unclear D gene. The CDR3 has 11 residues. CDR1 is MNHEY, CDR2 SMNVEV, per germline (reference sequence). V dropped 6 bases and J dropped 4 bases, with 6 bases sitting between them. CDR3 DNA: TGTGCCAGCAGAATCCGAGAGACCCAGTACTTC. It translates to CASRIRETQYF.

CDR3 sequence (DNA): TGTGCCAGCAGCTTGGAGGGGGCTGGTCGCCCGCCGTTGGATTCACCCCTCCACTTT. It encodes CASSLEGAGRPPLDSPLHF. The rearrangement links TRBV5-8 to TRBJ1-6, with 7 bases fitting TRBD1. This CDR3 is 19 amino acids long. V shed 0 bases and J 8 bases; nucleotides not matched to a gene: 17. The germline gives CDR1 SGHTS, CDR2 YDEGEE. Full variable domain (missing parts from reference TRBV5-8 and TRBJ1-6): EAGVTQSPTHLIKTRGQQATLRCSPISGHTSVYWYQQALGLGLQFLLWYDEGEERNRGNFPPRFSGRQFPNYSSELNVNALELEDSALYLCASSLEGAGRPPLDSPLHFGNGTRLTVT.

The rearrangement links TRBV15 to TRBJ1-5, with TRBD1 identical over 8 bases. Germline-derived CDR1 and CDR2 are LNHNV and YYDKDF (reference sequence). The CDR3 contains 14 residues. The V gene end was trimmed by 4 bases and the J gene end by 5 bases; junction bases not matched to a gene: 4. The DNA for the CDR3 is TGTGCCACCAGCACCGGGACAGGCTATCAGCCCCAGCATTTT. Its translation is CATSTGTGYQPQHF.

The chain joins TRBV6-8 to TRBJ2-1; D not certain. CDR1 MNHGY and CDR2 SAAAGT come from the germline V gene. This CDR3 is built from 15 residues. Deletions cut 6 bases from V and 1 base from J, with 13 bases between. The CDR3, as DNA: TGTGCCAGCAGAGGCAATGCGGAATCCTACAATGAGCAGTTCTTC. Amino acids: CASRGNAESYNEQFF.

This clone turned up a few times. The chain has TRBV25-1 and TRBJ1-2; a possible D gene is TRBD1 (5 bases). CDR1 is MGHDK, CDR2 SYGVNS, per germline. The germline V and J ends were trimmed by 8 bases and 4 bases, with 14 bases remaining between them. The CDR3 sequence is 13 residues long. CDR3 amino acids: CASRGSPFYGYTF. The CDR3 DNA is TGTGCCAGCCGGGGGTCGCCGTTCTATGGCTACACCTTC.

V and J are TRBV6-5 and TRBJ1-2, with TRBD1 matching 8 bases. Germline CDR1 and CDR2: MNHEY and SVGAGI. The CDR3 has 14 amino acids. The V gene end was trimmed by 6 bases and the J gene end by 4 bases; junction bases not matched to a gene: 7. As DNA, the CDR3 is TGTGCCAGCAGGACAGGGGAGTTGGGCTATGGCTACACCTTC. Translation gives CASRTGELGYGYTF.

This chain links TRBV19 with TRBJ2-3; TRBD2 matches at 10 bases. This CDR3 has 14 residues. In germline, CDR1 is LNHDA, CDR2 SQIVND (reference sequence). With 8 bases clipped from V and 3 bases from J, the junction kept 5 bases outside the gene matches. The CDR3 DNA reads as TGTGCCAGTGCGGGACTAGCGATGACAGATACGCAGTATTTT. Amino acids: CASAGLAMTDTQYF.

This rearrangement joins TRBV12-3 or TRBV12-4 to TRBJ2-1; 8 bases map to TRBD2. The V segment lost 8 bases and the J segment 9 bases; nucleotides outside the gene matches: 9. The CDR3 has 13 residues. The CDR3: CASCGSGVVEQFF. CDR3 in DNA: TGTGCCAGCTGTGGTAGCGGGGTCGTTGAGCAGTTCTTC.

The chain uses TRBV10-3 and TRBJ2-1, with D hard to call. This CDR3 is 13 amino acids long. The germline CDR1 and CDR2 sequences are ENHRY and SYGVKD. With 10 bases removed from V and 5 bases from J, the gap between germline ends came to 15 bases. In DNA, the CDR3 is TGTGCCACCGCCGAGACACCAGACAATGAGCAGTTCTTC. This sequence encodes CATAETPDNEQFF.

The chain carries TRBV6-5 and TRBJ2-5; D possibly corresponds to TRBD2 (5 bases). Germline lookup yields CDR1 MNHEY and CDR2 SVGAGI. The CDR3 has 12 residues. V was shortened by 10 bases and J by 0 bases, with 9 bases between the two germline ends. Written as DNA, the CDR3 is TGTGCCACCGCGGGTGACCAAGAGACCCAGTACTTC. Its protein is CATAGDQETQYF.

This clone occurred a few times. The CDR3 nucleotides read TGTGCCAGCAGCGTCCTAGCGGGAGGCTCTCCCAGTGAGCAGTTCTTC. The encoded protein is CASSVLAGGSPSEQFF. The J gene is TRBJ2-1, the V gene TRBV9, with 11 positions matching TRBD2. The CDR3 consists of 16 residues. Germline V CDR1 and CDR2: SGDLS, YYNGEE. Trimming took 2 bases from V and 9 from J; bases not matched to a gene: 10.

The V gene is TRBV18, the J gene TRBJ1-1; TRBD1 aligns across 7 bases. The germline CDR1 and CDR2 sequences are KGHSH and LQKENI. Trimming cost V 2 bases and J 1 base; bases outside gene matches: 4. This CDR3 contains 15 residues. The DNA of the CDR3 is TGTGCCAGCTCACCAGCGGCAGGGGGGAACACTGAAGCTTTCTTT. This sequence encodes CASSPAAGGNTEAFF. Supplemented by reference TRBV18 and TRBJ1-1, the full variable domain reads NAGVMQNPRHLVRRRGQEARLRCSPMKGHSHVYWYRQLPEEGLKFMVYLQKENIIDESGMPKERFSAEFPKEGPSILRIQQVVRGDSAAYFCASSPAAGGNTEAFFGQGTRLTVV.

This rearrangement joins TRBV6-5 to TRBJ1-3; D call uncertain. The CDR3 runs 13 residues. With 2 bases removed from V and 1 base from J, the gap between germline ends came to 3 bases. Germline lookup yields CDR1 MNHEY and CDR2 SVGAGI. The DNA for the CDR3 is TGTGCCAGCAGTTACGAGTCTGGAAACACCATATATTTT. Encoded protein: CASSYESGNTIYF.